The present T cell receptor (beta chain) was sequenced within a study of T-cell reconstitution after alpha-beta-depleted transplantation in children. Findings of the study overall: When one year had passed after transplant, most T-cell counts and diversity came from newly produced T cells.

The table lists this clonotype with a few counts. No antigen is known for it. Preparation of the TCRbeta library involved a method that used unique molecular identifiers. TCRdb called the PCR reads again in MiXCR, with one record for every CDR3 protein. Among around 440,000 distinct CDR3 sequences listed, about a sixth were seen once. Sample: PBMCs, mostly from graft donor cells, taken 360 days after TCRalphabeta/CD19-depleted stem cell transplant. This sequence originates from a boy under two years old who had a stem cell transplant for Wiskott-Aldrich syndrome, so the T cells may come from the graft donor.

The CDR3 region has the DNA TGTGCCAGCAGCCAAGATTTAGGGTACGATACGCAGTATTTT. It is translated as CASSQDLGYDTQYF. The chain joins TRBV3-1 to TRBJ2-3; D gene ambiguous. Germline lookup yields CDR1 LGHDT and CDR2 YNNKEL (reference sequence). The germline V and J ends were trimmed by 0 bases and 6 bases, with 10 bases remaining between them. The CDR3 is 14 residues long.